Listed below are T cell receptor beta chains from one sample, sequenced in a study of CD8+ T cells in alopecia areata. Profiling relied on immunoSEQ multiplex PCR, and the TCRdb table lists in-frame clones only, not all of them. The sample lists approximately 300,000 clones; 58% were seen once. Sequencing used CD4+ T cells sorted from blood, obtained at week 24, from a patient treated with tofacitinib. These TCRs come from a human donor with alopecia areata. CDR3s include the opening cysteine and the closing phenylalanine or tryptophan. The D gene is left open where the match is weak. Clone sizes are given selectively: once, few, many, or a class where the clone is expanded.

>NA|TRBV30|TRBJ2-7|12|NA
TGTGCCTCCGCAGGGGTTGCCTACGAGCAGTACTTC
CASAGVAYEQYF
>TRBD2|TRBV9|TRBJ2-1|16|NA
TGTGCCAGCAGCGCCCGGCGGGGGGCCCTTTACAATGAGCAGTTCTTC
CASSARRGALYNEQFF
>NA|TRBV30|TRBJ2-3|13|NA
TGTGCCTGGAACACCGACCAGCCAGATACGCAGTATTTT
CAWNTDQPDTQYF
>TRBD2|TRBV11-1|TRBJ2-1|17|few
TGTGCCAGCAGCTTAGATTCGGCTAGCGGGGGTTACAATGAGCAGTTCTTC
CASSLDSASGGYNEQFF
>TRBD2|TRBV4-2|TRBJ2-7|16|few
TGTGCCAGCAGCCAAGAGGGGTTTAGCGGGGACTACGAGCAGTACTTC
CASSQEGFSGDYEQYF
>NA|TRBV7-9|TRBJ1-5|12|NA
TGTGCCAGCAGCTTAAAGTCTCAGCCCCAGCATTTT
CASSLKSQPQHF
>NA|TRBV5-1|TRBJ2-2|14|NA
TGCGCCAGCAGCTTGGCAACAGACACCGGGGAGCTGTTTTTT
CASSLATDTGELFF
>NA|TRBV6-6|TRBJ1-5|11|NA
TGTGCCAGCAGTTCCGATCAGCCCCAGCATTTT
CASSSDQPQHF
>NA|TRBV7-2|TRBJ1-1|13|NA
TGTGCCAGCAGCTTAGACGGGCTGACTGAAGCTTTCTTT
CASSLDGLTEAFF
>NA|TRBV9|TRBJ2-2|15|NA
TGTGCCAGCAGCGTGGGGGGACACCGAACCGGGGAGCTGTTTTTT
CASSVGGHRTGELFF
>NA|TRBV7-7|TRBJ2-2|14|NA
TGTGCTAGCAGCAAGGACAGAGGCTCCGGGGAGCTGTTTTTT
CASSKDRGSGELFF
>TRBD1|TRBV30|TRBJ2-1|15|NA
TGTGCCTGGGTCTCACAGGGGCTGCCCCACAATGAGCAGTTCTTC
CAWVSQGLPHNEQFF
>TRBD1|TRBV11-2|TRBJ1-1|14|NA
TGTGCCAGCAGCCCAGGGACAGGGAGGACTGAAGCTTTCTTT
CASSPGTGRTEAFF
>NA|TRBV6-1|TRBJ2-1|14|NA
TGTGCCAGCAGTGAAGTGCTTCCAGGGGAGCAGCAGTTCTTC
CASSEVLPGEQQFF
>NA|TRBV6-1|TRBJ1-1|15|once
TGTGCCAGCAGTGAAGCGTATCGGGGGGACACTGAAGCTTTCTTT
CASSEAYRGDTEAFF
>NA|TRBV18|TRBJ2-2|15|NA
TGTGCCAGCTCACCCCCTCTGGGGACCACCGGGGAGCTGTTTTTT
CASSPPLGTTGELFF
>NA|TRBV30|TRBJ1-1|13|NA
TGTGCCTGGAGTGTAACGATCGGCAGTGAAGCTTTCTTT
CAWSVTIGSEAFF
>NA|TRBV5-1|TRBJ2-1|15|NA
TGCGCCAGCAGCCTGACCGCCCCGAAGAACAATGAGCAGTTCTTC
CASSLTAPKNNEQFF
>NA|TRBV6-5|TRBJ2-5|12|NA
TGTGCCAGCGGCAATAGGAAAGAGACCCAGTACTTC
CASGNRKETQYF
>TRBD1|TRBV29-1|TRBJ1-1|13|NA
TGCAGCGCTTCCGGGACAGCCAACACTGAAGCTTTCTTT
CSASGTANTEAFF
>NA|TRBV11-1|TRBJ2-7|16|NA
TGTGCCAGCAGCTTACTGAGCACCCTAGGCCCTTACGAGCAGTACTTC
CASSLLSTLGPYEQYF
>NA|TRBV18|TRBJ2-7|15|once
TGTGCCAGCTCACGGGATGGGACATTTACCTACGAGCAGTACTTC
CASSRDGTFTYEQYF
>NA|TRBV6-6|TRBJ2-3|14|few
TGTGCCAGCAGCCGGGACTTCAACACAGATACGCAGTATTTT
CASSRDFNTDTQYF
>TRBD2|TRBV2|TRBJ2-3|14|NA
TGTGCCAGCAGTGAAACGGGGGGGAAAGATACGCAGTATTTT
CASSETGGKDTQYF
>NA|TRBV30|TRBJ1-4|15|NA
TGTGCCTGGAGTACGGGACCTTCAACTAATGAAAAACTGTTTTTT
CAWSTGPSTNEKLFF
>NA|TRBV29-1|TRBJ2-5|14|NA
TGCAGCGTTGAGGGCAGGGGATGGTTAGAGACCCAGTACTTC
CSVEGRGWLETQYF
>NA|TRBV6-1|TRBJ2-1|16|NA
TGTGCCAGCAGTGAAAGGCAGGCCCGCTCCTACAATGAGCAGTTCTTC
CASSERQARSYNEQFF
>NA|TRBV30|TRBJ2-4|15|NA
TGTGCCTGGAGTGTACTGGGGAATGCCAAAAACATTCAGTACTTC
CAWSVLGNAKNIQYF
>NA|TRBV5-1|TRBJ2-5|15|few
TGCGCCAGCCAGGGGATTACTGGTCGCGCGGAGACCCAGTACTTC
CASQGITGRAETQYF
>TRBD1|TRBV25-1|TRBJ2-5|14|NA
TGTGCCAGCAGTGAGCCCGGACAGGGACAGACCCAGTACTTC
CASSEPGQGQTQYF
>NA|TRBV4-3|TRBJ2-5|12|few
TGCGCCAGCAGCCAAGGCACAGAGACCCAGTACTTC
CASSQGTETQYF
>TRBD1|TRBV9|TRBJ1-2|15|few
TGTGCCAGCAGCGTAGGCAGGGGGCTATACTATGGCTACACCTTC
CASSVGRGLYYGYTF
>NA|TRBV10-3|TRBJ2-7|15|few
TGTGCCATCAGTGAGAGGGCAGGACCTTCCTACGAGCAGTACTTC
CAISERAGPSYEQYF
>NA|TRBV29-1|TRBJ2-5|10|NA
TGCAGCGTTGGTGAAGAGACCCAGTACTTC
CSVGEETQYF
>TRBD1|TRBV15|TRBJ2-5|16|NA
TGTGCCACCAGCAGAGCCCGGGACAGGGGGCGGGAGACCCAGTACTTC
CATSRARDRGRETQYF
>NA|TRBV5-1|TRBJ1-5|13|NA
TGCGCCAGCAGCGCGACAGTTAATCAGCCCCAGCATTTT
CASSATVNQPQHF
>NA|TRBV5-1|TRBJ2-3|12|NA
TGCGCCAGCAGGGGATATTCGGATACGCAGTATTTT
CASRGYSDTQYF
>NA|TRBV11-2|TRBJ2-5|12|NA
TGTGCCAGCAGCTTAGATGAGGGGACCCAGTACTTC
CASSLDEGTQYF
>TRBD1|TRBV5-1|TRBJ2-7|16|NA
TGCGCCAGCAGCTTGTCGCCCGGCATACCGGGACAGCAAGGCAACTTC
CASSLSPGIPGQQGNF
>NA|TRBV29-1|TRBJ1-2|14|NA
TGCAGCGTTGAGGGGGTATCAGGGGACTATGGCTACACCTTC
CSVEGVSGDYGYTF
>NA|TRBV29-1|TRBJ2-4|15|NA
TGCAGCGTTGAGACAGAGCCTTGGGGGGCAAACATTCAGTACTTC
CSVETEPWGANIQYF
>NA|TRBV6-5|TRBJ1-2|14|NA
TGTGCCAGCAGACGATTTACTGGCGGGGATGGCTACACCTTC
CASRRFTGGDGYTF
>TRBD2|TRBV29-1|TRBJ2-1|13|NA
TGCAGCGTTGAGCTCTCGGGGGGAGCTGAGCAGTTCTTC
CSVELSGGAEQFF
>TRBD1|TRBV27|TRBJ2-7|14|once
TGTGCCAGCAGTTCCCTGGGACAGGGTTACGAGCAGTACTTC
CASSSLGQGYEQYF
>NA|TRBV2|TRBJ1-1|14|few
TGTGCCAGCGCCTCAGGAAGGAGTTTGGCTGAAGCTTTCTTT
CASASGRSLAEAFF
>TRBD2|TRBV7-3|TRBJ2-2|15|NA
TGTGCCAGCAGCTTAACTAGCGGGGACACCGGGGAGCTGTTTTTT
CASSLTSGDTGELFF
>TRBD1|TRBV29-1|TRBJ1-6|14|few
TGCAGCGTTGTCACAGGGGCCCCGGGCTCACCCCTCCACTTT
CSVVTGAPGSPLHF
>NA|TRBV7-2|TRBJ1-6|14|once
TGTGCCAGCAGCCTGCGGGGGGGGAATTCACCCCTCCACTTT
CASSLRGGNSPLHF
>NA|TRBV4-3|TRBJ1-4|15|NA
TGCGCCAGCAGCCCAGTTCTTGCAACTAATGAAAAACTGTTTTTT
CASSPVLATNEKLFF
>TRBD1|TRBV2|TRBJ2-7|16|NA
TGTGCCAGCAGTGAGGTCGTGGGACAGGGGGCTTACGAGCAGTACTTC
CASSEVVGQGAYEQYF
>NA|TRBV10-3|TRBJ2-5|16|NA
TGTGCCATCAGTGAGTCTTCTCGTGGCAGGGCAGAGACCCAGTACTTC
CAISESSRGRAETQYF
>NA|TRBV30|TRBJ1-3|13|NA
TGTGCCTGGAGCCAGGGCGACGGAAACACCATATATTTT
CAWSQGDGNTIYF
>NA|TRBV28|TRBJ2-1|13|few
TGTGCCAGCAGCCGTCCTAGTTTCAATGAGCAGTTCTTC
CASSRPSFNEQFF
>NA|TRBV7-9|TRBJ2-5|13|NA
TGTGCCAGCAGCTGGGACGGTGGGACGACCCAGTACTTC
CASSWDGGTTQYF
>NA|TRBV5-4|TRBJ2-5|14|few
TGTGCCAGCAGCTTGGAGCAACCGACGGAGACCCAGTACTTC
CASSLEQPTETQYF